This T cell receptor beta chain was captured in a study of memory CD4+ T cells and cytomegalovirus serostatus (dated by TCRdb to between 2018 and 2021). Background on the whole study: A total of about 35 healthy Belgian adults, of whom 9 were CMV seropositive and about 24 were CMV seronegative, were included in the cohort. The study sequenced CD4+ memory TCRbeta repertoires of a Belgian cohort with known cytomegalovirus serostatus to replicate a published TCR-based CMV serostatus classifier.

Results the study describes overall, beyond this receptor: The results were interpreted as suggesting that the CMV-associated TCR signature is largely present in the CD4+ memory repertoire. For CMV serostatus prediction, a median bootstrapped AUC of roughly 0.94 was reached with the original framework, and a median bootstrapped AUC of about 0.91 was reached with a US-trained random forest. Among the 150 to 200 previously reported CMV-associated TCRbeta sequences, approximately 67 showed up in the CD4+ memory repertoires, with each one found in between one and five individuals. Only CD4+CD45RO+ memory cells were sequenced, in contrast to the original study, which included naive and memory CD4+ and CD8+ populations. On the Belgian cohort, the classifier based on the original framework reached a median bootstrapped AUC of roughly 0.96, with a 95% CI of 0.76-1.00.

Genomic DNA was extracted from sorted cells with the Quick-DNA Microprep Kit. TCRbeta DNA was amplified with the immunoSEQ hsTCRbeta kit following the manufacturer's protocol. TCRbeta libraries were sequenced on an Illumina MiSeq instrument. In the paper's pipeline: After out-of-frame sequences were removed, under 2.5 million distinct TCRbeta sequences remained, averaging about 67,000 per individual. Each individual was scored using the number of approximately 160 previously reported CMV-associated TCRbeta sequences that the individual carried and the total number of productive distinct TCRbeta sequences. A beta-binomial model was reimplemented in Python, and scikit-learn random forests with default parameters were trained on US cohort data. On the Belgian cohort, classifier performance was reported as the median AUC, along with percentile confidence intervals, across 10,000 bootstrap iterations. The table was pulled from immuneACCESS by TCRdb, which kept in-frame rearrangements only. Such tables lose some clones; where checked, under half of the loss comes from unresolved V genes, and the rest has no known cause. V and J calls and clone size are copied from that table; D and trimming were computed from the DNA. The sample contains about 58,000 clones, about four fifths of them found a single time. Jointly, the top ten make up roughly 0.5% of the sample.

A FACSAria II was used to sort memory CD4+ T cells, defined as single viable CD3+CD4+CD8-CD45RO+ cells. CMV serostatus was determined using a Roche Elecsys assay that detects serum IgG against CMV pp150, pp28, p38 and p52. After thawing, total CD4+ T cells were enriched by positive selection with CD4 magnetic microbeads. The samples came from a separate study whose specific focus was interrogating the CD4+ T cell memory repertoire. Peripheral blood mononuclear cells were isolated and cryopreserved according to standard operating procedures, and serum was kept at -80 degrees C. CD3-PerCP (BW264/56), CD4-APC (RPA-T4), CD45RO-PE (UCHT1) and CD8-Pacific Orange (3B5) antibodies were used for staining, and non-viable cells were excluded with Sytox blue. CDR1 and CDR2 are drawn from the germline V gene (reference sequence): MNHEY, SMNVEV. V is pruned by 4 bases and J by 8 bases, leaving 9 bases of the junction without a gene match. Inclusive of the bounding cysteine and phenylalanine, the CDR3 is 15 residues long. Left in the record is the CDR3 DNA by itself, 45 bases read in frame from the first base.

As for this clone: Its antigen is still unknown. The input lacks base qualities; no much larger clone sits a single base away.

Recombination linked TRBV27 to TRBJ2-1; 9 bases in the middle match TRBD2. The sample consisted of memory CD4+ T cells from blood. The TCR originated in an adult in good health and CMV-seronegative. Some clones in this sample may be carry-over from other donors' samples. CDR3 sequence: CASSSSGGRVYEQFF. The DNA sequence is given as TGTGCCAGCAGTTCGAGCGGCGGGAGGGTCTATGAGCAGTTCTTC.